This T cell receptor (beta chain) was obtained from a study of blood T cell repertoires in COVID-19. Study details: The samples span acute and convalescent COVID-19 from the United States, Italy and Spain. PBMCs, B-cell-depleted T cells, or T cells were the source of the cDNA or gDNA that made up the material.

Trimming cost V 1 base and J 8 bases; bases outside gene matches: 8. The CDR3 loop spans 16 amino acids. In germline, CDR1 is LGHNA, CDR2 YSLEER. Patients at the Seattle site were enrolled during active infection and followed longitudinally. Methods used by the authors: The assay estimated nucleated cells by amplifying reference gene primers. Measured with immunoSEQ multiplex PCR; TCRdb has only the in-frame clones, and not every one. V and J calls and clone size come straight from that table; D and trimming were deduced from the DNA. This table holds 200,000 to 250,000 clones, around 84% found once. The genes are TRBV4-3 and TRBJ1-2; 12 bases fit TRBD1. Sequencing was performed on peripheral blood. The origin of this receptor is a woman at least 80 years old with COVID-19, enrolled during active disease. CDR3: CASSQGPGQGAGGYTF. The CDR3 bases are TGCGCCAGCAGCCAAGGTCCGGGACAGGGGGCCGGAGGCTACACCTTC.